This is a list of T cell receptor beta chains from one sample in a study of cytomegalovirus exposure and HLA in healthy donors. Assay: immunoSEQ multiplex PCR; the TCRdb copy retains only in-frame clones and omits some. Its table records around 100,000 clones. Sequenced: PBMCs. The receptors were sampled from a man in his forties or fifties in good health and CMV-seronegative. The CDR3 runs from the conserved cysteine through the conserved F or W. D genes are given only for firm matches.

NA	TRBV4-3	TRBJ2-7	TGCGCCAGCAGCCAATCCCAGCGCTCCTACGAGCAGTACTTC	CASSQSQRSYEQYF
TRBD2	TRBV6-1	TRBJ2-7	TGTGCCAGCAGTGGCTGGGTAGCGGGGGGTCCAGGGGAGCAGTACTTC	CASSGWVAGGPGEQYF
NA	TRBV5-1	TRBJ2-3	TGCGCCAGCAGTTTACAGGGTTCCACAGATACGCAGTATTTT	CASSLQGSTDTQYF
NA	TRBV2	TRBJ1-5	TGTGCCAGCAGTGAGTCCGGCAGGGGAATACAGCCCCAGCATTTT	CASSESGRGIQPQHF
NA	TRBV6-6	TRBJ1-1	TGTGCCAGCAGTTACCGGACAGTGAACACTGAAGCTTTCTTT	CASSYRTVNTEAFF
NA	TRBV6-5	TRBJ1-4	TGTGCCAGCAGTCCACGGGAGGGGGAAAAACTGTTTTTT	CASSPREGEKLFF
NA	TRBV19	TRBJ1-2	TGTGCCAGTAGTATAGTGCGGGGGACCTATGGCTACACCTTC	CASSIVRGTYGYTF
TRBD1	TRBV27	TRBJ1-1	TGTGCCAGCAGTTTATCATTTACACAGGGGAGGAACACTGAAGCTTTCTTT	CASSLSFTQGRNTEAFF
NA	TRBV6-5	TRBJ1-2	TGTGCCAGCAGTTACCCCGGGACTTATGGCTACACCTTC	CASSYPGTYGYTF
TRBD1	TRBV25-1	TRBJ1-4	TGTGCCAGCAGTGTCCTTGACAGGGACGAAAAACTGTTTTTT	CASSVLDRDEKLFF
TRBD2	TRBV18	TRBJ2-1	TGTGCCAGCTCACCAAGGCTAGCGGGAGACAATGAGCAGTTCTTC	CASSPRLAGDNEQFF
NA	TRBV6-1	TRBJ1-2	TGTGCCAGCGAGGCAGGGTGGGGCTACACCTTC	CASEAGWGYTF
NA	TRBV5-1	TRBJ1-1	TGCGCCAGCAGCCGTGACGAGGGCAGGAACACTGAAGCTTTCTTT	CASSRDEGRNTEAFF
TRBD1	TRBV4-1	TRBJ2-7	TGCGCCAGCAGCCCCATCATCCGGGACAGTTCCCGGGAGCAGTACTTC	CASSPIIRDSSREQYF
TRBD1	TRBV2	TRBJ1-2	TGTGCCAGCAGTCCGCGGACAGGGTATGGCTACACCTTC	CASSPRTGYGYTF
TRBD1	TRBV7-6	TRBJ1-1	TGTGCCAGCAGCTTAGTTAGGGACAGCGGAGCTTTCTTT	CASSLVRDSGAFF
TRBD1	TRBV19	TRBJ1-5	TGTGCCAGTAGTATCGGGACAGGCGATTATAGCAATCAGCCCCAGCATTTT	CASSIGTGDYSNQPQHF
NA	TRBV4-3	TRBJ1-2	TGCGCCAGCAGCCAAGCCAACTCGGGGGGAGGTGGCTACACCTTC	CASSQANSGGGGYTF
TRBD1	TRBV18	TRBJ2-7	TGTGCCAGCTCACCGGGGACAGGGGAACGCGAGCAGTACTTC	CASSPGTGEREQYF
TRBD2	TRBV2	TRBJ2-7	TGTGCCAGCAAAGGGGAGGGAGGGTCCTACGAGCAGTACTTC	CASKGEGGSYEQYF
TRBD1	TRBV14	TRBJ2-7	TGTGCCAGCAGCCAATTGAGGACAGGGGGCGGCGAGCAGTACTTC	CASSQLRTGGGEQYF
TRBD2	TRBV12-5	TRBJ2-3	TGTGCTAGTGGTACTAGCGGGAGTACAGATACGCAGTATTTT	CASGTSGSTDTQYF
TRBD2	TRBV4-2	TRBJ2-1	TGTGCCAGCAGCCAAGATGAGGCTAGCGGATACAATGAGCAGTTCTTC	CASSQDEASGYNEQFF
TRBD1	TRBV27	TRBJ1-4	TGTGCCAGCAGTTTTACATCCAGGGGGCTTGAAAAACTGTTTTTT	CASSFTSRGLEKLFF
TRBD2	TRBV29-1	TRBJ2-1	TGCAGCGCACTAGCGGGGGGAAATGAGCAGTTCTTC	CSALAGGNEQFF
NA	TRBV20-1	TRBJ2-7	TGCAGTGCTAGGGGCAGCGAGCAGTACTTC	CSARGSEQYF
NA	TRBV5-6	TRBJ1-1	TGTGCCAGCAGCTTGCTAAGGACACAGAACACTGAAGCTTTCTTT	CASSLLRTQNTEAFF
TRBD1	TRBV27	TRBJ2-7	TGTGCCAGCAGGAAGGGACAGACCTACGAGCAGTACTTC	CASRKGQTYEQYF
NA	TRBV7-8	TRBJ1-2	TGTGCCAGCAGTCCCCAGGGGATCTATGGCTACACCTTC	CASSPQGIYGYTF
NA	TRBV5-6	TRBJ2-7	TGTGCCAGCAGCCTGGGCCTCCGGGGAGGGCAGTACTTC	CASSLGLRGGQYF
NA	TRBV7-2	TRBJ2-7	TGTGCCAGCAGCTTAGGGCAACCGCTGGAGCAGCAGTACTTC	CASSLGQPLEQQYF
NA	TRBV6-5	TRBJ2-1	TGTGCCAGCAGTTTGGCCGATGAGCAGTTCTTC	CASSLADEQFF
NA	TRBV5-4	TRBJ2-1	TGTGCCAGCAGCTTGGGAGCGGGCGGGGCCTACAATGAGCAGTTCTTC	CASSLGAGGAYNEQFF
TRBD1	TRBV18	TRBJ2-7	TGTGCCAGCTCACCTAACAGGGGAAGCGAGCAGTACTTC	CASSPNRGSEQYF
NA	TRBV19	TRBJ2-1	TGTGCCAGCGAGCAGGGGACCACGACCAATGAGCAGTTCTTC	CASEQGTTTNEQFF
TRBD1	TRBV10-3	TRBJ1-1	TGTGCCATCTCGGGACAGGACTTTGAAGCTTTCTTT	CAISGQDFEAFF
TRBD2	TRBV6-5	TRBJ2-3	TGTGCCAGCAGTTACCGGACTAGCGGGAGTGCAGATACGCAGTATTTT	CASSYRTSGSADTQYF
TRBD1	TRBV5-5	TRBJ1-2	TGTGCCAGCAGCTCGACAGGGGTAAACTATGGCTACACCTTC	CASSSTGVNYGYTF
TRBD1	TRBV27	TRBJ2-7	TGTGCCAGCAGTTATGGCCGGACAGGGGGGTACGAGCAGTACTTC	CASSYGRTGGYEQYF
TRBD2	TRBV15	TRBJ2-2	TGTGCCACCAGCAGAGCGGGCGGGAGGGCCGGGGAGCTGTTTTTT	CATSRAGGRAGELFF
TRBD1	TRBV4-2	TRBJ2-7	TGTGCCAGCAGCCAAGTGTATGGGACAGGGGGCGACGAGCAGTACTTC	CASSQVYGTGGDEQYF
TRBD1	TRBV7-9	TRBJ1-1	TGTGCCAGCAGCCCCGACAGGGGGGAGAACACTGAAGCTTTCTTT	CASSPDRGENTEAFF
TRBD2	TRBV5-1	TRBJ2-2	TGCGCCAGCAGCTTGAACCCAGCGGGGGGCGGGGAGCTGTTTTTT	CASSLNPAGGGELFF
TRBD2	TRBV7-2	TRBJ2-5	TGTGCCAGCAGCTTACTAGCGGGAGGGGTCGGGGAGACCCAGTACTTC	CASSLLAGGVGETQYF
TRBD1	TRBV6-5	TRBJ1-2	TGTGCCAGCAGTACCGGGACAGACCGATATGGCTACACCTTC	CASSTGTDRYGYTF
TRBD1	TRBV27	TRBJ2-7	TGTGCCAGCAGTTCCGATACGGACAGGGTCACCTACGAGCAGTACTTC	CASSSDTDRVTYEQYF
NA	TRBV15	TRBJ1-4	TGTGCCACCAGCAGAGATGGCAGGGATAATGAAAAACTGTTTTTT	CATSRDGRDNEKLFF
NA	TRBV6-5	TRBJ2-5	TGTGCCAGCAGTTACTCTGGGGCACGTCAAGAGACCCAGTACTTC	CASSYSGARQETQYF
NA	TRBV5-1	TRBJ2-7	TGCGCCAGCAGCTTGCCCAGCTACGAGCAGTACTTC	CASSLPSYEQYF
NA	TRBV29-1	TRBJ1-2	TGCAGCGTTGATGGGCAGAAGAACTATGGCTACACCTTC	CSVDGQKNYGYTF
TRBD2	TRBV5-4	TRBJ2-1	TGTGCCAGCAGCAAAGGGACTAGCGGGGTTTACAATGAGCAGTTCTTC	CASSKGTSGVYNEQFF
NA	TRBV9	TRBJ1-1	TGTGCCAGCAGCGTGGGACATTTGAACACTGAGGCTTTCTTT	CASSVGHLNTEAFF
NA	TRBV7-9	TRBJ2-1	TGTGCCAGCAGCCCTAGGGACGGGGGTTTATCCTACAATGAGCAGTTCTTC	CASSPRDGGLSYNEQFF
NA	TRBV19	TRBJ2-1	TGTGCCAGTACCCCTGTTCAGGCAGGGTCGGCATACAATGAGCAGTTCTTC	CASTPVQAGSAYNEQFF
TRBD2	TRBV11-3	TRBJ2-3	TGTGCCAGCAGCTTAGTTGGGGGGGTGCAGTATTTT	CASSLVGGVQYF